Following are 27 T cell receptor beta chains from one sample sequenced in a study of blood T cell repertoires in COVID-19. Using immunoSEQ multiplex PCR, the repertoire was profiled, and TCRdb retains in-frame clones only, with some absent. The sample holds 220,000 or so clones; about 86% are singletons and the top ten take more than 2.5%. Input material: peripheral blood. The receptors come from a woman aged 25 to 39 who had recovered from COVID-19.

This chain uses TRBV4-1 with TRBJ2-5; D not resolved. The CDR3 loop spans 14 amino acids. Germline lookup yields CDR1 MGHRA and CDR2 YSYEKL. V dropped 3 bases and J dropped 7 bases, with 15 bases sitting between them. The CDR3 sequence: CASSQAAPARTQYF. The CDR3 bases are TGCGCCAGCAGCCAGGCGGCTCCGGCAAGGACCCAGTACTTC.

The rearrangement joins TRBV7-9 to TRBJ2-5, with TRBD2 as a possible D gene (5 bases). The germline V gene encodes CDR1 SEHNR and CDR2 FQNEAQ (reference sequence). Trimming left V 0 bases short and J 5 bases short, with 16 bases between. The CDR3 has 16 residues. Here the CDR3 DNA reads TGTGCCAGCAGCTTAGCGTTTGGAGATCGCGGGGAGACCCAGTACTTC. Translated, it gives CASSLAFGDRGETQYF.

This chain's CDR3 is CASRQASSYEQYF. The CDR3 DNA follows: TGCGCCAGCAGACAGGCGAGCTCCTACGAGCAGTACTTC. The rearrangement uses TRBV5-1 and TRBJ2-7, with D perhaps TRBD1 (5 bases). The germline V gene has CDR1 SGHRS and CDR2 YFSETQ. This CDR3 region has 13 residues. The germline V and J ends were trimmed by 5 bases and 0 bases, with 9 bases remaining between them. Full variable domain (outside the CDR3, taken from reference TRBV5-1 and TRBJ2-7): KAGVTQTPRYLIKTRGQQVTLSCSPISGHRSVSWYQQTPGQGLQFLFEYFSETQRNKGNFPGRFSGRQFSNSRSEMNVSTLELGDSALYLCASRQASSYEQYFGPGTRLTVT.

The rearrangement joins TRBV27 to TRBJ2-1; D uncertain. This CDR3 has 14 amino acids. The V end lost 5 bases, the J end lost 2 bases, and 10 bases lay between the germline ends. The germline gives CDR1 MNHEY, CDR2 SMNVEV (reference sequence). CDR3 sequence reads: CASSLVGAYNEQFF. DNA of the CDR3: TGTGCCAGCAGTCTGGTGGGCGCCTACAATGAGCAGTTCTTC.

This sequence joins TRBV19 and TRBJ2-7; 8 bases fit TRBD2. The CDR3 runs 14 residues. V shed 6 bases and J 0 bases; nucleotides not matched to a gene: 4. Per germline, CDR1 LNHDA and CDR2 SQIVND (reference sequence). DNA for the CDR3: TGTGCCAGTAGGACTAGCGCGAGCTCCTACGAGCAGTACTTC. It is translated as CASRTSASSYEQYF.

The rearrangement joins TRBV6-4 to TRBJ2-1; 7 positions match TRBD2. This CDR3 spans 15 amino acids. The trim removed 2 bases at V and 0 bases at J, leaving 1 base unmatched. CDR1 is MRHNA, CDR2 SNTAGT, per germline. The CDR3 reads CASSDGEGSYNEQFF. As DNA, the CDR3 is TGTGCCAGCAGTGACGGGGAGGGCTCCTACAATGAGCAGTTCTTC.

This clone was detected once. This chain connects TRBV28 to TRBJ2-7; D not resolved. Trimming took off 1 base at V and 4 bases at J, with 11 bases between the two ends. The CDR3 consists of 14 residues. Germline values: CDR1 MDHEN, CDR2 SYDVKM. CDR3 bases: TGTGCCAGCAGTTTATCGGCCAGGCGATACGAGCAGTACTTC. Its translation: CASSLSARRYEQYF.

The chain is built from TRBV11-2 and TRBJ2-1; 11 bases agree with TRBD2. CDR3 size: 13 residues. The junction had 1 base not matched to a gene; V was cut back by 3 bases and J by 9 bases. Germline CDR1 is SGHAT and CDR2 is FQNNGV. CDR3 loop: CASSFGTSGEQFF. CDR3 DNA: TGTGCCAGCAGCTTTGGGACTAGCGGTGAGCAGTTCTTC.

The V gene is TRBV7-3, the J gene TRBJ2-7; tentative D call: TRBD2 (5 bases). CDR1 and CDR2 (germline): SGHTA, FQGTGA. The CDR3 has 17 amino acids. Trimming took off 5 bases at V and 2 bases at J, with 22 bases between the two ends. DNA of the CDR3: TGTGCCAGCAGCCCCCCCCTTCAAGGGAGAGCGACCTACGAGCAGTACTTC. Protein product: CASSPPLQGRATYEQYF.

The chain has TRBV6-2 or TRBV6-3 and TRBJ1-1; D is perhaps TRBD1 (6 bases). The CDR3 sequence is 18 residues long. The germline V and J ends were trimmed by 4 bases and 1 base, with 22 bases remaining between them. Germline values: CDR1 MNHEY, CDR2 SVGEGT. This chain's CDR3 is CASSSPTEGVGWNTEAFF. CDR3 bases: TGTGCCAGCAGTTCCCCTACTGAGGGGGTGGGTTGGAACACTGAAGCTTTCTTT.

The gene calls are TRBV13 and TRBJ1-1; perhaps TRBD1 as D (5 bases). With 2 bases removed from V and 2 bases from J, the gap between germline ends came to 9 bases. The CDR3 runs 14 residues. The germline CDR1 and CDR2 sequences are PRHDT and FYEKMQ (reference sequence). The CDR3 DNA reads TGTGCCAGCAGCTTATCTCAGGGAAACACTGAAGCTTTCTTT. This gives the protein CASSLSQGNTEAFF.

The chain uses TRBV2 and TRBJ2-7; 7 bases line up with TRBD1. J was trimmed by 4 bases and V by 7 bases; bases with no gene match: 7. Germline-derived CDR1 and CDR2 are SNHLY and FYNNEI. The CDR3 spans 13 residues. The CDR3 spells CASIPGGEYEQYF. The DNA of the CDR3 is TGTGCCAGCATCCCAGGGGGAGAATACGAGCAGTACTTC.

J is TRBJ2-5 and V is TRBV19; a possible D gene is TRBD2 (5 bases). V was cut by 5 bases and J by 4 bases, with 17 bases left in between. Germline V gives CDR1 LNHDA, CDR2 SQIVND (reference sequence). The CDR3 runs 15 residues. The CDR3 sequence: CASSVLGEARETQYF. The CDR3 nucleotides are TGTGCCAGTAGTGTACTAGGTGAGGCTCGAGAGACCCAGTACTTC. The complete variable domain, with remaining parts taken from reference TRBV19 and TRBJ2-5, reads DGGITQSPKYLFRKEGQNVTLSCEQNLNHDAMYWYRQDPGQGLRLIYYSQIVNDFQKGDIAEGYSVSREKKESFPLTVTSAQKNPTAFYLCASSVLGEARETQYFGPGTRLLVL.

This clone came up once. V usage is TRBV29-1 and J usage is TRBJ2-7; 7 bases agree with TRBD1. The J segment lost 5 bases and the V segment lost 7 bases, leaving 11 bases of the junction unmatched. This CDR3 has 13 amino acids. Germline CDR1 SQVTM, CDR2 ANQGSEA. The CDR3 spells CSAIGQARDEQYF. Written as DNA, the CDR3 is TGCAGCGCTATCGGACAGGCGCGCGACGAGCAGTACTTC.

V is TRBV6-5 and J is TRBJ1-1; D is ambiguous. The V and J ends lost 10 bases and 5 bases respectively, with 11 bases between them. The CDR3 runs 11 residues. Germline CDR1 MNHEY, CDR2 SVGAGI. This chain's CDR3 is CATGLETEAFF. CDR3 DNA sequence: TGTGCCACCGGACTTGAGACTGAAGCTTTCTTT.

This clone showed up just a few times. CDR3 bases: TGTGCCAGCAGCCAAGATCTCGCAGGTTACTTCTCCTACGAGCAGTACTTC. It translates to CASSQDLAGYFSYEQYF. The chain employs TRBV14 and TRBJ2-7; D is unclear. This CDR3 comprises 17 residues. The V gene's germline CDR1 is SGHDN and CDR2 FVKESK. V was clipped by 0 bases and J by 0 bases, with 15 bases between them.

This chain links TRBV6-5 with TRBJ1-1, with a weak D call TRBD1 (5 bases). Trimming left V 4 bases short and J 5 bases short, with 14 bases between. Germline V lookup: CDR1 MNHEY, CDR2 SVGAGI. CDR3 length equals 14 residues. The CDR3 protein is CASSWGGGGTEAFF. The CDR3 nucleotides are TGTGCCAGCAGTTGGGGAGGTGGGGGTACTGAAGCTTTCTTT.

The V call is TRBV9, the J call TRBJ2-2; TRBD2 matches 13 bases. The CDR3 covers 17 residues. J lost 6 bases, V lost 0 bases, and 5 bases had no gene match. Looked up from germline, CDR1 is SGDLS and CDR2 is YYNGEE. This CDR3 reads CASSVEGLAGAAGELFF. The DNA of the CDR3 is TGTGCCAGCAGCGTAGAAGGACTAGCGGGAGCGGCCGGGGAGCTGTTTTTT.

The chain has TRBV7-9 and TRBJ1-4; D might be TRBD1 (6 bases). Trimming removed 6 bases at V and 4 bases at J, with 15 bases between. CDR3 size: 15 residues. Per the germline V gene, CDR1 is SEHNR and CDR2 is FQNEAQ (reference sequence). CDR3 nucleotides: TGTGCCAGCAGTGCCAGGGGCCCTTTTAATGAAAAACTGTTTTTT. This codes for CASSARGPFNEKLFF.

This clone appeared once. This chain uses TRBV4-1 with TRBJ2-7; 7 bases are a match to TRBD1. This CDR3 contains 16 residues. The germline V gene has CDR1 MGHRA and CDR2 YSYEKL. Trimming cost V 2 bases and J 0 bases; bases outside gene matches: 7. CDR3 protein: CASSQNSDRISYEQYF. The CDR3 coding sequence is TGCGCCAGCAGCCAAAATTCGGACAGGATCTCCTACGAGCAGTACTTC.

The chain recombines TRBV6-6 with TRBJ2-1; weak D call: TRBD1 (6 bases). Trimming took 2 bases from V and 3 from J, leaving 11 bases between them. Germline loops: CDR1 MNHNY, CDR2 SVGAGI (reference sequence). The CDR3 runs 15 residues. CDR3 DNA sequence: TGTGCCAGCAGTTACATAGGGGGTCTCTACAATGAGCAGTTCTTC. Its protein is CASSYIGGLYNEQFF.

The genes are TRBV6-5 and TRBJ2-5; 8 bases are a match to TRBD2. Germline V gene data show CDR1 as MNHEY and CDR2 as SVGAGI. The CDR3 has 15 amino acids. V lost 7 bases to trimming and J lost 1 base; unmatched junction nucleotides: 8. The CDR3 region is CASNGGANFQETQYF. CDR3 DNA: TGTGCCAGCAACGGGGGGGCTAATTTCCAAGAGACCCAGTACTTC.

V is TRBV19 and J is TRBJ2-6; 10 bases match TRBD1. The CDR3 totals 18 residues. V shed 3 bases and J 2 bases; nucleotides not matched to a gene: 7. From germline, CDR1 is LNHDA and CDR2 SQIVND (reference sequence). CDR3 residues: CASSILGQGTPGANVLTF. CDR3 DNA sequence: TGTGCCAGTAGTATTTTGGGACAGGGGACTCCTGGGGCCAACGTCCTGACTTTC.

V and J are TRBV9 and TRBJ1-2, with TRBD1 matching over 10 bases. The J segment lost 7 bases and the V segment lost 7 bases, leaving 7 bases of the junction unmatched. The V gene's germline CDR1 is SGDLS and CDR2 YYNGEE. The CDR3 has 13 residues. CDR3 region: CASEGDRGPGYTF. CDR3 bases: TGTGCCAGCGAGGGGGACAGGGGTCCTGGCTACACCTTC.

The table lists this clone with a count of one. V usage is TRBV19 and J usage is TRBJ1-2; 8 nucleotides agree with TRBD1. J gave up 3 bases and V 3 bases, and 6 bases lay outside the gene matches. This CDR3 has 15 residues. The germline V gene encodes CDR1 LNHDA and CDR2 SQIVND (reference sequence). For the CDR3, the DNA is TGTGCCAGTAGTATCCGGTCAGGGGGCTACTATGGCTACACCTTC. Protein sequence: CASSIRSGGYYGYTF.

J is TRBJ2-2 and V is TRBV2, with 7 bases matching TRBD2. With 5 bases clipped from V and 1 base from J, the junction kept 4 bases outside the gene matches. The CDR3 totals 15 residues. Germline V gene lookup returns CDR1 SNHLY and CDR2 FYNNEI. CDR3 in DNA: TGTGCCAGCAGTCTAGCGGAACAGAACACCGGGGAGCTGTTTTTT. Residues: CASSLAEQNTGELFF. Looking up the rest from reference TRBV2 and TRBJ2-2 gives the full variable domain: EPEVTQTPSHQVTQMGQEVILRCVPISNHLYFYWYRQILGQKVEFLVSFYNNEISEKSEIFDDQFSVERPDGSNFTLKIRSTKLEDSAMYFCASSLAEQNTGELFFGEGSRLTVL.

On this clone itself: This may stem from a read error, because a much larger clone lies one nucleotide away. The chain carries TRBV7-9 and TRBJ2-3, with 11 bases that match TRBD2. After removal of 5 bases from V and 0 bases from J, the junction contained 1 base not matched to a gene. The CDR3 sequence is 15 residues long. The germline CDR1 and CDR2 sequences are SEHNR and FQNEAQ (reference sequence). CDR3 sequence: CASSRTSGSTDTQYF. CDR3 nucleotides: TGTGCCAGCAGCCGGACTAGCGGGAGCACAGATACGCAGTATTTT. Variable domain in full (rest from reference TRBV7-9 and TRBJ2-3): DTGVSQNPRHKITKRGQNVTFRCDPISEHNRLYWYRQTLGQGPEFLTYFQNEAQLEKSRLLSDRFSAERPKGSFSTLEIQRTEQGDSAMYLCASSRTSGSTDTQYFGPGTRLTVL.